These T cell receptor beta chains were read from a single sample in a study of T cell responses to AZD1222 COVID-19 vaccine. Sequenced by immunoSEQ multiplex PCR; TCRdb stores in-frame clones only, minus some. The sample lists fewer than 120,000 clones; about 90% were seen once. The sequencing used peripheral blood, collected on day 0 of AZD1222 vaccination. The receptors were gathered from an adult in good health. CDR3s include the opening cysteine and the closing phenylalanine or tryptophan. The D gene is left open where the match is weak. Part of the rows lack a size; the others show once, few, many or a class for expanded clones.

NA	NA	TRBJ2-7	TRBV28	CASSLVALRGEQYF	TGTGCCAGCAGTTTGGTAGCGCTCCGGGGAGAGCAGTACTTC
NA	NA	TRBJ1-1	TRBV4-2	CASSQGIRLNTEAFF	TGTGCCAGCAGCCAAGGAATCCGGTTGAACACTGAAGCTTTCTTT
NA	NA	TRBJ1-2	TRBV19	CASSIGGGARSYGYTF	TGTGCCAGTAGTATAGGAGGGGGGGCAAGGAGCTATGGCTACACCTTC
NA	NA	TRBJ2-3	TRBV7-9	CASSQRDHKSTDTQYF	TGTGCCAGCAGTCAGAGGGACCACAAAAGCACAGATACGCAGTATTTT
NA	NA	TRBJ2-2	TRBV27	CASRFRGGGTGELFF	TGTGCCAGCAGATTTCGAGGGGGGGGCACCGGGGAGCTGTTTTTT
TRBD2	NA	TRBJ2-7	TRBV27	CASSDLAGGREQYF	TGTGCCAGCAGTGACTTAGCGGGGGGCCGCGAGCAGTACTTC
NA	once	TRBJ2-6	TRBV10-3	CAIPKGNPPSGANVLTF	TGTGCCATCCCGAAGGGCAATCCCCCTTCTGGGGCCAACGTCCTGACTTTC
NA	few	TRBJ1-4	TRBV7-9	CASSLSRNEKLFF	TGTGCCAGCAGCTTAAGTCGGAATGAAAAACTGTTTTTT
NA	NA	TRBJ1-3	TRBV7-2	CASSPSWVGPSSGNTIYF	TGTGCCAGCAGCCCCTCCTGGGTGGGCCCTAGCTCTGGAAACACCATATATTTT
TRBD2	NA	TRBJ2-3	TRBV24-1	CATSDLTSGASDTQYF	TGTGCCACCAGTGATTTGACTAGCGGGGCTTCAGATACGCAGTATTTT
NA	NA	TRBJ1-4	TRBV3-1/TRBV3-2	CASSQGRGTNEKLFF	TGTGCCAGCAGCCAAGGCAGGGGAACTAATGAAAAACTGTTTTTT
NA	NA	TRBJ1-2	TRBV6-5	CASAKADSANYGYTF	TGTGCCAGCGCAAAAGCAGACTCTGCTAACTATGGCTACACCTTC
NA	NA	TRBJ1-1	TRBV6-1	CASREKFFDSVNTEAFF	TGTGCCAGCAGGGAAAAATTCTTTGACAGCGTGAACACTGAAGCTTTCTTT
NA	NA	TRBJ1-1	TRBV20-1	CSASLVGRSSEAFF	TGCAGTGCTAGTCTTGTGGGGAGAAGTTCTGAAGCTTTCTTT
NA	NA	TRBJ2-1	TRBV7-9	CASSWSGNEQFF	TGTGCCAGCAGCTGGTCGGGCAATGAGCAGTTCTTC
TRBD2	NA	TRBJ2-5	TRBV5-1	CASSLQGLAGQETQYF	TGCGCCAGCAGCCTACAGGGACTAGCGGGGCAAGAGACCCAGTACTTC
TRBD1	NA	TRBJ1-5	TRBV4-3	CASSQAWDSPNQPQHF	TGCGCCAGCAGCCAAGCGTGGGACAGTCCCAATCAGCCCCAGCATTTT
NA	NA	TRBJ1-4	TRBV9	CASSSSAGEFNEKLFF	TGTGCCAGCAGCTCCTCCGCAGGGGAATTTAATGAAAAACTGTTTTTT
NA	few	TRBJ1-2	TRBV27	CASKRGSLYGYTF	TGTGCCAGCAAAAGGGGCAGCCTCTATGGCTACACCTTC
NA	NA	TRBJ2-2	TRBV11-3	CASSLARGNTGELFF	TGTGCCAGCAGCTTAGCCAGGGGGAACACCGGGGAGCTGTTTTTT
NA	NA	TRBJ2-2	TRBV18	CASSPSRTTLHGELFF	TGTGCCAGCTCACCCTCCAGGACGACCTTGCACGGGGAGCTGTTTTTT
TRBD1	few	TRBJ1-2	TRBV5-4	CASSQTGGEDGYTF	TGTGCCAGCAGCCAGACAGGGGGAGAGGATGGCTACACCTTC
NA	NA	TRBJ1-1	TRBV18	CASSPMRENTEAFF	TGTGCCAGCTCACCCATGAGGGAAAACACTGAAGCTTTCTTT
NA	NA	TRBJ2-5	TRBV6-6	CASSHGAGFQETQYF	TGTGCCAGCAGCCACGGGGCGGGGTTCCAAGAGACCCAGTACTTC
NA	NA	TRBJ2-2	TRBV9	CASSVEGRNTGELFF	TGTGCCAGCAGCGTAGAGGGCCGTAACACCGGGGAGCTGTTTTTT
NA	once	TRBJ1-2	TRBV9	CASSEFRDTSNYGYTF	TGTGCCAGCAGTGAGTTCCGGGACACCTCTAACTATGGCTACACCTTC
TRBD1	NA	TRBJ2-7	TRBV7-2	CASRTGTGGLYEQYF	TGTGCCAGCAGAACCGGGACAGGGGGCTTATACGAGCAGTACTTC
NA	NA	TRBJ1-5	TRBV19	CASSGPLAGNQPQHF	TGTGCCAGTAGCGGACCCTTGGCAGGGAATCAGCCCCAGCATTTT